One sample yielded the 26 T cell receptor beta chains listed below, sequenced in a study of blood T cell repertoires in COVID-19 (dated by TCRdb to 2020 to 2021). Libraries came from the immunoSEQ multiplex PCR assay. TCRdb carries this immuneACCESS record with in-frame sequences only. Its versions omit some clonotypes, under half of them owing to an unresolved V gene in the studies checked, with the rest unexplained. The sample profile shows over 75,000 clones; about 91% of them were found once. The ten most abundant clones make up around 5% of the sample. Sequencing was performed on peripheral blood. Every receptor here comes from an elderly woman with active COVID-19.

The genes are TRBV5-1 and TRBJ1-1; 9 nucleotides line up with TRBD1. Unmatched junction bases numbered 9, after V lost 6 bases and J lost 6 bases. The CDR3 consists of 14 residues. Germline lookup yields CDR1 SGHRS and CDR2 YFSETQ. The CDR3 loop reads CASKRTGDRAEAFF. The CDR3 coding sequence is TGCGCCAGCAAACGGACAGGGGATAGGGCTGAAGCTTTCTTT.

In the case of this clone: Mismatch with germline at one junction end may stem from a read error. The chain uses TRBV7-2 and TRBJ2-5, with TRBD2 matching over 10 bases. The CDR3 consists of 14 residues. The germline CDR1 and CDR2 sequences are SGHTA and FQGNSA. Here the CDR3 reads CASGLAGGRETQYF. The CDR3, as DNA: TGTGCCAGCGGCTTAGCGGGAGGTAGAGAGACCCAGTACTTC.

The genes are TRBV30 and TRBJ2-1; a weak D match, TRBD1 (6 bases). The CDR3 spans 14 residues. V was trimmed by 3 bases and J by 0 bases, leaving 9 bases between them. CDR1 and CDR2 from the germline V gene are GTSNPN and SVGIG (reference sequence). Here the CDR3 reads CAWRARGSYNEQFF. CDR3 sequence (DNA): TGTGCCTGGAGGGCCAGGGGCTCCTACAATGAGCAGTTCTTC.

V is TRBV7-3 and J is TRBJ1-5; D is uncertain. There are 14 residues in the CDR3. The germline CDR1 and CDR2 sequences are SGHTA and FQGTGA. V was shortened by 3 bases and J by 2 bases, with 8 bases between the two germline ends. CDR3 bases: TGTGCCAGCAGCTTTGAGGTTGGCAATCAGCCCCAGCATTTT. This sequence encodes CASSFEVGNQPQHF.

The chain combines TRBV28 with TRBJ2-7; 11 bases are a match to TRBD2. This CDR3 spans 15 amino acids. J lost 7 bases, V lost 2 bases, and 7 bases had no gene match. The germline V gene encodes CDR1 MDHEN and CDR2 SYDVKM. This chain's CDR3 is CASSLLGASGREQYF. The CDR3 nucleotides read TGTGCCAGCAGTTTACTTGGGGCTAGCGGGAGGGAGCAGTACTTC.

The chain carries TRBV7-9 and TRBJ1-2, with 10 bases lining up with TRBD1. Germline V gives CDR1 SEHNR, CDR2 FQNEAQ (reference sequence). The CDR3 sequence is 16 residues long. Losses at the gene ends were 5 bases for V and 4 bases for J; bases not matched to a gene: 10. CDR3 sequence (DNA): TGTGCCAGCAGCCTACCACCTCGGACAGGGGGCTATGGCTACACCTTC. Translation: CASSLPPRTGGYGYTF. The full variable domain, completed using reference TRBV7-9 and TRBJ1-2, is DTGVSQNPRHKITKRGQNVTFRCDPISEHNRLYWYRQTLGQGPEFLTYFQNEAQLEKSRLLSDRFSAERPKGSFSTLEIQRTEQGDSAMYLCASSLPPRTGGYGYTFGSGTRLTVV.

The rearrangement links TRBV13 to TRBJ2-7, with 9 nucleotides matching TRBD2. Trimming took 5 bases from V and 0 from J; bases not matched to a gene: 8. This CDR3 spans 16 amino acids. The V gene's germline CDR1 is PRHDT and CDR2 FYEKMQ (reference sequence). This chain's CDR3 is CASSPTVREGSYEQYF. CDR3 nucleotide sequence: TGTGCCAGCAGCCCCACCGTGCGGGAGGGCTCCTACGAGCAGTACTTC.

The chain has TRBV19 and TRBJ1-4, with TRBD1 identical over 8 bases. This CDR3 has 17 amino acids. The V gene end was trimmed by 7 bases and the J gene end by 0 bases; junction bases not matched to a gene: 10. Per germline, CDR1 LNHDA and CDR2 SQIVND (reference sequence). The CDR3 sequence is CASMDRDALATNEKLFF. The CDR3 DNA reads TGTGCCAGTATGGACAGGGACGCTTTGGCAACTAATGAAAAACTGTTTTTT.

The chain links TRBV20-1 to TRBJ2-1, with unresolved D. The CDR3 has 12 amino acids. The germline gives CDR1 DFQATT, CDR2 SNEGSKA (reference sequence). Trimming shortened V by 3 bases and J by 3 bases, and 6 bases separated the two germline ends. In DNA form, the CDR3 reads TGCAGTGCTAGTTCGGGCTACAATGAGCAGTTCTTC. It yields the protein CSASSGYNEQFF.

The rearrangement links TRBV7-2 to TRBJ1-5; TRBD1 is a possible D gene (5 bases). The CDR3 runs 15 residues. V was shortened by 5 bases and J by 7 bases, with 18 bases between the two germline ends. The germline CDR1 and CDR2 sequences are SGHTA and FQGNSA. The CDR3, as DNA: TGTGCCAGCAGCCCCGGTTCAGGGATCGACCAGCCCCAGCATTTT. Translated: CASSPGSGIDQPQHF.

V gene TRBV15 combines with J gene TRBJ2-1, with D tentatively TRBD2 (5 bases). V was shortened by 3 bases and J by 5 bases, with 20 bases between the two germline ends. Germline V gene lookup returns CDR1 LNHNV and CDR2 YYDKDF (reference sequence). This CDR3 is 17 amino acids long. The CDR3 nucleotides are TGTGCCACCAGCAGCAGCGTAGGAAGCGGTTGGGACAATGAGCAGTTCTTC. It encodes CATSSSVGSGWDNEQFF.

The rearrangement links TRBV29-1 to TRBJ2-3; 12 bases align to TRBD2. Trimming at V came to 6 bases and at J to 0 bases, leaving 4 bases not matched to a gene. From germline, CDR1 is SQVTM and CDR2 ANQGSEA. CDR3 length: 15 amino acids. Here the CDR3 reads CSVTSGRTSTDTQYF. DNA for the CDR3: TGCAGCGTAACTAGCGGGAGGACTAGCACAGATACGCAGTATTTT.

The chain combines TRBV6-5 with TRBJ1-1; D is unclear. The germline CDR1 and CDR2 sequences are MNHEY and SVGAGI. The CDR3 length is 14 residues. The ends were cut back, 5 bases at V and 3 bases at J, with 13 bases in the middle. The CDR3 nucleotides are TGTGCCAGCAGTACCCCCCTAGCTGACACTGAAGCTTTCTTT. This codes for CASSTPLADTEAFF.

Here the CDR3 reads CASSPLGGSEANEKLFF. DNA for the CDR3: TGTGCCAGCAGTCCACTAGGGGGTAGCGAAGCTAATGAAAAACTGTTTTTT. V usage is TRBV28 and J usage is TRBJ1-4; a weak D match, TRBD1 (6 bases). CDR3 length: 17 amino acids. Trimming stripped 5 bases from V and 3 bases from J, with 19 bases between. The germline V gene encodes CDR1 MDHEN and CDR2 SYDVKM. The whole variable domain, filled in from reference TRBV28 and TRBJ1-4, reads DVKVTQSSRYLVKRTGEKVFLECVQDMDHENMFWYRQDPGLGLRLIYFSYDVKMKEKGDIPEGYSVSREKKERFSLILESASTNQTSMYLCASSPLGGSEANEKLFFGSGTQLSVL.

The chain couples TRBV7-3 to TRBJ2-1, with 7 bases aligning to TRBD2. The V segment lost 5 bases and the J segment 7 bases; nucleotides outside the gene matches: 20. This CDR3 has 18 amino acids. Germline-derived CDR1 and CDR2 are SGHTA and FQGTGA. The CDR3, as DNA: TGTGCCAGCAGCCGGGCGCTGCTTGCGGGAGCCGTTGGGAATGAGCAGTTCTTC. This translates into CASSRALLAGAVGNEQFF.

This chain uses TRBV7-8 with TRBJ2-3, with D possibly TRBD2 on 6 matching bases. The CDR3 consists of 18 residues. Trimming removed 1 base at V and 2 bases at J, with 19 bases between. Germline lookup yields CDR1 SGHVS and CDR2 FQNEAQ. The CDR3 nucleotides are TGTGCCAGCAGCTTAGGTCCCCACTGGAGCGGGCACACAGATACGCAGTATTTT. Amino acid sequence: CASSLGPHWSGHTDTQYF. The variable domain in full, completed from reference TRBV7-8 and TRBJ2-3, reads GAGVSQSPRYKVAKRGQDVALRCDPISGHVSLFWYQQALGQGPEFLTYFQNEAQLDKSGLPSDRFFAERPEGSVSTLKIQRTQQEDSAVYLCASSLGPHWSGHTDTQYFGPGTRLTVL.

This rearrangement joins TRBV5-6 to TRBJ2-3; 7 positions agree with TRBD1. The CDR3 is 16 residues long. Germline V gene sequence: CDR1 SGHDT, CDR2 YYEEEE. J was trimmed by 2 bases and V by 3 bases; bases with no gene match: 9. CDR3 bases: TGTGCCAGCAGCTCGGAGGACAGGCCCGTCACAGATACGCAGTATTTT. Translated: CASSSEDRPVTDTQYF. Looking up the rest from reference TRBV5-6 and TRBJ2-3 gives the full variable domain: DAGVTQSPTHLIKTRGQQVTLRCSPKSGHDTVSWYQQALGQGPQFIFQYYEEEERQRGNFPDRFSGHQFPNYSSELNVNALLLGDSALYLCASSSEDRPVTDTQYFGPGTRLTVL.

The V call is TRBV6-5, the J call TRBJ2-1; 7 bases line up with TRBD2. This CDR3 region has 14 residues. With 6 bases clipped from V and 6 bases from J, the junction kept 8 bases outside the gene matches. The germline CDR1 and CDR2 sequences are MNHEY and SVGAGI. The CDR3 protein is CASSESGKGNEQFF. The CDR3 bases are TGTGCCAGCAGCGAGAGCGGGAAGGGCAATGAGCAGTTCTTC.

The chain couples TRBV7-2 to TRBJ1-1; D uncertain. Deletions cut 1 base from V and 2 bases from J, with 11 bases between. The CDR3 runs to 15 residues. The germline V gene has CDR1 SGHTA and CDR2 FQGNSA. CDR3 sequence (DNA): TGTGCCAGCAGCTTAGATACAGACATCAACACTGAAGCTTTCTTT. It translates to CASSLDTDINTEAFF. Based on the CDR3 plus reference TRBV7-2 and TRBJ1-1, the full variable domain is GAGVSQSPSNKVTEKGKDVELRCDPISGHTALYWYRQSLGQGLEFLIYFQGNSAPDKSGLPSDRFSAERTGGSVSTLTIQRTQQEDSAVYLCASSLDTDINTEAFFGQGTRLTVV.

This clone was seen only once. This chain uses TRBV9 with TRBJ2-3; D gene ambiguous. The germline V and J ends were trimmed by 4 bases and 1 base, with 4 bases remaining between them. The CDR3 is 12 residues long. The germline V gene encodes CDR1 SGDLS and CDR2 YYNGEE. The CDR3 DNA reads TGTGCCAGCAGCACACGCACAGATACGCAGTATTTT. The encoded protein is CASSTRTDTQYF.

As DNA, the CDR3 is TGTGCCAGCAGTGAGCAAGGGGGATGGGATACGCAGTATTTT. It encodes CASSEQGGWDTQYF. This sequence joins TRBV2 and TRBJ2-3; D perhaps matches TRBD1 (6 bases). Germline V gene lookup returns CDR1 SNHLY and CDR2 FYNNEI. The V end lost 3 bases, the J end lost 6 bases, and 13 bases lay between the germline ends. The CDR3 contains 14 residues.

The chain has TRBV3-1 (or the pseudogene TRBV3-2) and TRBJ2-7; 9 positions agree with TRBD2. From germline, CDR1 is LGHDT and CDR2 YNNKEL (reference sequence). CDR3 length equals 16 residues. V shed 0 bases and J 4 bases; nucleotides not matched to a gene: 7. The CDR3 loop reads CASSQDSGSRGYEQYF. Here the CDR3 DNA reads TGTGCCAGCAGCCAAGATAGCGGGAGTAGAGGTTACGAGCAGTACTTC.

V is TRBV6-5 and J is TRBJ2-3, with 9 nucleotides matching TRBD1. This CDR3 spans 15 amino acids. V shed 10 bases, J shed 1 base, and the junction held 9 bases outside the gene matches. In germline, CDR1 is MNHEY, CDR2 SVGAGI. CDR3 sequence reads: CATSPDRGGTDTQYF. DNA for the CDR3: TGTGCCACCAGCCCGGACAGGGGAGGCACAGATACGCAGTATTTT.

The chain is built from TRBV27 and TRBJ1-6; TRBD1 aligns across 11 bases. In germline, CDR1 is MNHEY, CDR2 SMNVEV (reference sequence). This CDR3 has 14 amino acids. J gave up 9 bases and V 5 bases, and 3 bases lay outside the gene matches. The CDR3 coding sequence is TGTGCCAGCAGTCGGGACAGGGGGGCTTCACCCCTCCACTTT. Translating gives CASSRDRGASPLHF.

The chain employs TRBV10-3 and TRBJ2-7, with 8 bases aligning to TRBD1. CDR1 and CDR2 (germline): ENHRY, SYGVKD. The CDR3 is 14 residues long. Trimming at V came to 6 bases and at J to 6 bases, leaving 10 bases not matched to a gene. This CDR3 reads CAISLEQGAREQYF. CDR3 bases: TGTGCCATCAGCCTCGAGCAGGGGGCGCGCGAGCAGTACTTC.

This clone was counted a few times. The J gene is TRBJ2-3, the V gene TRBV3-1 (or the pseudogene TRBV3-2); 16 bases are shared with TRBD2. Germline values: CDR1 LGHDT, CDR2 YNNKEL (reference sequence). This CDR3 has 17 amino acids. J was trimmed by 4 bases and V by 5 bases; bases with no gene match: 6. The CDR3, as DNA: TGTGCCAGCAGCGAGGTGGGACTAGCGGGAGGGGCAGATACGCAGTATTTT. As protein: CASSEVGLAGGADTQYF.